This T cell receptor (beta chain) was sequenced for a study of ipilimumab plus nivolumab after autologous stem cell transplantation. The V gene's germline CDR1 is MNHNY and CDR2 SVGAGI (reference sequence). The CDR3 runs 16 residues. V shed 0 bases and J shed 8 bases, with 19 bases lying between them. Ipilimumab, 1 mg/kg, started 14 to 28 days after autologous transplant. Assay: immunoSEQ multiplex PCR; the TCRdb copy retains only in-frame clones and omits some. The table includes roughly 86,000 clones, about 83% detected once. The sequence came from a male donor with diffuse large B-cell lymphoma. The sample consisted of PBMCs, taken in a trial of ipilimumab plus nivolumab as post-transplant consolidation. V and J are TRBV6-6 and TRBJ1-2; D is uncertain. The CDR3 DNA reads as TGTGCCAGCAGTTACTCGATAAAGGGAAGTGGAACCGGCTACACCTTC. Translated, it gives CASSYSIKGSGTGYTF.